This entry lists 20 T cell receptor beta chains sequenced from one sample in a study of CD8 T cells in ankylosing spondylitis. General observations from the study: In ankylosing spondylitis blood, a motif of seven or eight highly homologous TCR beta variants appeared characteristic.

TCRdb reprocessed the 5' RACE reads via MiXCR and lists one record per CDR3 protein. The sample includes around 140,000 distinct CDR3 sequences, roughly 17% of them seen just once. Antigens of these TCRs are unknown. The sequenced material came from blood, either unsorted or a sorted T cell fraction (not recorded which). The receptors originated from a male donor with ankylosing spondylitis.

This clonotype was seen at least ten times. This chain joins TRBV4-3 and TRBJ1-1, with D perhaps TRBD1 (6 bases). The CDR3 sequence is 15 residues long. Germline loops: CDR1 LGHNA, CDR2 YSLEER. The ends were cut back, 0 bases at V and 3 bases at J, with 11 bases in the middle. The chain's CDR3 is CASSQDRGAYTEAFF. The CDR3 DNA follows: TGCGCCAGCAGCCAAGATCGGGGGGCGTACACTGAAGCTTTCTTT.

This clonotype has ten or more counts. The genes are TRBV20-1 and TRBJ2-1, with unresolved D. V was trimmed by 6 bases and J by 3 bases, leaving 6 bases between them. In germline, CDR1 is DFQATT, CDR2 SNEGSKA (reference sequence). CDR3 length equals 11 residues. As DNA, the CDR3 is TGCAGTGCCCCTCTCTACAATGAGCAGTTCTTC. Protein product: CSAPLYNEQFF.

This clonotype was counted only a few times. CDR3 DNA: TGTGCCAGCAGTTACTCCCGGGTAGCGGGTCTTTTCTTC. It encodes CASSYSRVAGLFF. V is TRBV27 and J is TRBJ2-1; 7 nucleotides match TRBD2. J lost 16 bases, V lost 4 bases, and 13 bases had no gene match. This CDR3 spans 13 amino acids. Germline V lookup: CDR1 MNHEY, CDR2 SMNVEV (reference sequence).

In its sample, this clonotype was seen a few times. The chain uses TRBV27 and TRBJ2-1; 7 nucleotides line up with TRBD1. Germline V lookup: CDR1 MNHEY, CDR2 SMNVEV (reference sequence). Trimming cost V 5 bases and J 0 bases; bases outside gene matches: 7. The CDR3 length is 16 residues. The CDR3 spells CASSPTGQSSYNEQFF. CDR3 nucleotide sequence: TGTGCCAGCAGTCCGACAGGGCAAAGCTCCTACAATGAGCAGTTCTTC.

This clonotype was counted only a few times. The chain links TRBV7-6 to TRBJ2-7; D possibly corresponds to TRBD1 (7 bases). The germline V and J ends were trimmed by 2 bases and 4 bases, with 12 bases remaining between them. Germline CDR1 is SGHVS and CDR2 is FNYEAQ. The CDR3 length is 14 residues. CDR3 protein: CASSLQSGGYEQYF. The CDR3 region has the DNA TGTGCCAGCAGCTTACAATCAGGGGGGTACGAGCAGTACTTC.

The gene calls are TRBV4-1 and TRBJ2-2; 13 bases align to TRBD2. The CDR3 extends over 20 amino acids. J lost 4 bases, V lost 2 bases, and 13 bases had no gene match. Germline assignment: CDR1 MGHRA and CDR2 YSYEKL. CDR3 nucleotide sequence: TGCGCCAGCAGCCAAATACCGGGACTAGCGGGATTCTTAGGCACCGGGGAGCTGTTTTTT. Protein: CASSQIPGLAGFLGTGELFF.

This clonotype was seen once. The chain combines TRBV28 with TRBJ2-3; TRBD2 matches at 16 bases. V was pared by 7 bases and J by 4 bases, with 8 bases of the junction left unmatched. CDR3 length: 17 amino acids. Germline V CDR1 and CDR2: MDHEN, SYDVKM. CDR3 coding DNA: TGTGCCAGCACCTCTGGGACTAGCGGGAGGGATGCAGATACGCAGTATTTT. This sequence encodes CASTSGTSGRDADTQYF.

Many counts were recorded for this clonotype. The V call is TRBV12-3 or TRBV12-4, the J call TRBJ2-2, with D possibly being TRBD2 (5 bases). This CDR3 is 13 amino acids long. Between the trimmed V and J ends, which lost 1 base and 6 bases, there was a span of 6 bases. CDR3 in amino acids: CASSLGRSGELFF. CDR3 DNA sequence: TGTGCCAGCAGTTTAGGGAGGTCCGGGGAGCTGTTTTTT.

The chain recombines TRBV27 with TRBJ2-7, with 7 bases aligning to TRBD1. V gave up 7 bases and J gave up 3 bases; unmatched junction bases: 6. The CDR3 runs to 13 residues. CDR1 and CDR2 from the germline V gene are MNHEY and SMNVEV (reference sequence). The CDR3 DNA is TGTGCCAGCAAACGGACAGGTCACTACGAGCAGTACTTC. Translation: CASKRTGHYEQYF.

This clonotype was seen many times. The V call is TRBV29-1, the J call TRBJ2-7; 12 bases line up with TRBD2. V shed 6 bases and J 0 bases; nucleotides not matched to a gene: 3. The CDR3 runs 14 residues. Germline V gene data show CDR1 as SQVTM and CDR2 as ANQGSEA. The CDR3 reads CSVETSGSSYEQYF. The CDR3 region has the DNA TGCAGCGTAGAGACTAGCGGGAGCTCCTACGAGCAGTACTTC.

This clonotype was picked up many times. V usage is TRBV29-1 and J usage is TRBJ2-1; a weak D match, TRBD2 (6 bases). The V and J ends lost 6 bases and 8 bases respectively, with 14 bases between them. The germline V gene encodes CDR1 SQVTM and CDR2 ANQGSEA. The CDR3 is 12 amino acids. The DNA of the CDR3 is TGCAGCGTGCCGCGGGGTAACTATGAGCAGTTCTTC. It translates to CSVPRGNYEQFF.

CDR3 protein: CASSLAFWRDTGELFF. For the CDR3, the DNA is TGTGCCAGCAGCTTAGCATTCTGGCGGGACACCGGGGAGCTGTTTTTT. The chain joins TRBV7-8 to TRBJ2-2, with a possible D match to TRBD2 (5 bases). The CDR3 sequence is 16 residues long. Germline V gene sequence: CDR1 SGHVS, CDR2 FQNEAQ. The V end was cut by 0 bases, the J end by 3 bases, with 11 bases between. The full variable domain, its missing parts supplied by reference TRBV7-8 and TRBJ2-2, is GAGVSQSPRYKVAKRGQDVALRCDPISGHVSLFWYQQALGQGPEFLTYFQNEAQLDKSGLPSDRFFAERPEGSVSTLKIQRTQQEDSAVYLCASSLAFWRDTGELFFGEGSRLTVL.

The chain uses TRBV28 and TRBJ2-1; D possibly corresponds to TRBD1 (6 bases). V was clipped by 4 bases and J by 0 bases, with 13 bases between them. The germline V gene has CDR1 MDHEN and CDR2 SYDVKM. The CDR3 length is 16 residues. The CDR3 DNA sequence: TGTGCCAGCAGTTCACAAACAGGGCGCTCCTACAATGAGCAGTTCTTC. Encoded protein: CASSSQTGRSYNEQFF.

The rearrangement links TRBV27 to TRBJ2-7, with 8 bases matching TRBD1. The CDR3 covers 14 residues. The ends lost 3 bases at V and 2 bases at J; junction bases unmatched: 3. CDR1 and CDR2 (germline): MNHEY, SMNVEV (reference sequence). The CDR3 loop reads CASSLTGATYEQYF. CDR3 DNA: TGTGCCAGCAGTTTGACAGGGGCCACCTACGAGCAGTACTTC.

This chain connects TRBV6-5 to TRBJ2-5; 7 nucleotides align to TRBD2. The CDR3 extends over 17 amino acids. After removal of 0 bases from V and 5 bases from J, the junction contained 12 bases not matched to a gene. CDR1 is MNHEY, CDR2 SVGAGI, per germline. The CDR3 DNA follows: TGTGCCAGCAGTTACTCGATTGGGCTAGCGGACGGCGAGACCCAGTACTTC. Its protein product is CASSYSIGLADGETQYF.

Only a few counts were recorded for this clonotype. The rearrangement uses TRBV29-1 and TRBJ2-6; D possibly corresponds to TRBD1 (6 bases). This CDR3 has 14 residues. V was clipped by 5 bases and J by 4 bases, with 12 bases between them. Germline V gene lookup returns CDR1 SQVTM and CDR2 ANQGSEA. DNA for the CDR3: TGCAGCGTTTATTCAGGGGACGGGGCCAACGTCCTGACTTTC. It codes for CSVYSGDGANVLTF.

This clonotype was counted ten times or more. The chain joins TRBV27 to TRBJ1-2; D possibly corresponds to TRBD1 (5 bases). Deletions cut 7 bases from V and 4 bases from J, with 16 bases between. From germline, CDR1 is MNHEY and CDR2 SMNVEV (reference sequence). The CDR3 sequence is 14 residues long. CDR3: CASTKAGSSYGYTF. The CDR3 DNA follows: TGTGCCAGCACGAAGGCAGGGTCGTCCTATGGCTACACCTTC.

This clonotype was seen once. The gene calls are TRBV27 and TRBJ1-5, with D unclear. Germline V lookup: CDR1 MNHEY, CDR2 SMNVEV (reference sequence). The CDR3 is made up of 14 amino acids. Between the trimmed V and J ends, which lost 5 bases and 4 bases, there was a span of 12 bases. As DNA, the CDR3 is TGTGCCAGCAGTCCCCGCGGGTGGAATCAGCCCCAGCATTTT. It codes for CASSPRGWNQPQHF.

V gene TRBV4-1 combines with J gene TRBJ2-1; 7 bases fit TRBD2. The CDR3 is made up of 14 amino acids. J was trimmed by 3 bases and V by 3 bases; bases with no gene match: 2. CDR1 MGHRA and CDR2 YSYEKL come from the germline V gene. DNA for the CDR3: TGCGCCAGCAGCCAGGGGGGGAGCTACAATGAGCAGTTCTTC. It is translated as CASSQGGSYNEQFF.

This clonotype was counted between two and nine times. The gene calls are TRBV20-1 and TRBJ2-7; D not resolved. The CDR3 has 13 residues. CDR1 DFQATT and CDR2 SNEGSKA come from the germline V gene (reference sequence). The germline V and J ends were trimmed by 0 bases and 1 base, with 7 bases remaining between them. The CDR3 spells CSARDTQSYEQYF. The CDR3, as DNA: TGCAGTGCTAGAGATACTCAATCCTACGAGCAGTACTTC.